Listed here are 27 T cell receptor beta chains from one sample, sequenced in a study of Ad26.COV2.S vaccination and SARS-CoV-2 variants. Data came from immunoSEQ multiplex PCR; TCRdb stores just in-frame clones and leaves some out. The table has 440,000 or so clones, around 93% seen once. Treatment here: around 19 received Ad26.COV2.S at low or high dose, single or two shots; roughly five received placebo; per-sample allocation not given. Samples came from day 63 after the first vaccine or placebo injection. The sample consisted of peripheral blood, taken in a trial of Ad26.COV2.S vaccine versus placebo. The source of these receptors is a person between 18 and 59 years old who received the Ad26.COV2.S COVID-19 vaccine or a placebo.

This clone was recorded once. This chain joins TRBV7-9 and TRBJ2-5; D is unresolved. CDR1 is SEHNR, CDR2 FQNEAQ, per germline (reference sequence). V lost 1 base and J lost 4, with 10 bases in between. CDR3 size: 14 residues. CDR3: CASSLGGHVETQYF. The CDR3 DNA reads TGTGCCAGCAGCTTAGGAGGCCATGTAGAGACCCAGTACTTC. The entire variable domain, with the rest obtained from reference TRBV7-9 and TRBJ2-5, is as follows: DTGVSQNPRHKITKRGQNVTFRCDPISEHNRLYWYRQTLGQGPEFLTYFQNEAQLEKSRLLSDRFSAERPKGSFSTLEIQRTEQGDSAMYLCASSLGGHVETQYFGPGTRLLVL.

The CDR3 loop is CALSMRGRGDTQYF. CDR3 DNA sequence: TGTGCCCTCAGTATGCGGGGTCGGGGGGATACGCAGTATTTT. This chain joins TRBV7-9 and TRBJ2-3, with D possibly TRBD2 on 6 matching bases. The germline V gene encodes CDR1 SEHNR and CDR2 FQNEAQ (reference sequence). This CDR3 has 14 residues. V was shortened by 11 bases and J by 6 bases, with 21 bases between the two germline ends.

The V call is TRBV28, the J call TRBJ1-6; D is ambiguous. The germline CDR1 and CDR2 sequences are MDHEN and SYDVKM. Trimming took 1 base from V and 6 from J, leaving 10 bases between them. There are 15 residues in the CDR3. Here the CDR3 DNA reads TGTGCCAGCAGTTTATTTGACGGAGGTAATTCACCCCTCCACTTT. Amino acids: CASSLFDGGNSPLHF.

This clone was seen once. The J gene is TRBJ1-2, the V gene TRBV28; 8 positions agree with TRBD1. The CDR3 runs to 18 residues. J gave up 0 bases and V 0 bases, and 9 bases lay outside the gene matches. Germline loops: CDR1 MDHEN, CDR2 SYDVKM. The DNA of the CDR3 is TGTGCCAGCAGTTTATGCGGACGGGACAGGACATCTAACTATGGCTACACCTTC. Encoded protein: CASSLCGRDRTSNYGYTF.

The chain has TRBV11-2 and TRBJ2-1; D is perhaps TRBD1 or TRBD2 (5 bases each). Trimming left V 5 bases short and J 5 bases short, with 13 bases between. The germline CDR1 and CDR2 sequences are SGHAT and FQNNGV. This CDR3 region has 14 residues. The CDR3 is CASSLRDGNNEQFF. The CDR3 DNA follows: TGTGCCAGCAGCCTCCGGGACGGGAACAATGAGCAGTTCTTC. Combining the CDR3 with reference TRBV11-2 and TRBJ2-1 gives the whole variable domain EAGVAQSPRYKIIEKRQSVAFWCNPISGHATLYWYQQILGQGPKLLIQFQNNGVVDDSQLPKDRFSAERLKGVDSTLKIQPAKLEDSAVYLCASSLRDGNNEQFFGPGTRLTVL.

V gene TRBV19 combines with J gene TRBJ2-1; D assignment may be TRBD1 or TRBD2 (5 bases each). The length of the CDR3 is 16 residues. CDR1 is LNHDA and CDR2 is SQIVND in the germline V gene (reference sequence). V lost 3 bases and J lost 3, with 15 bases in between. CDR3 region: CASSIVSGRGYNEQFF. The CDR3, as DNA: TGTGCCAGTAGTATCGTTTCGGGAAGGGGCTACAATGAGCAGTTCTTC.

The chain uses TRBV5-1 and TRBJ1-2; D not resolved. The CDR3 totals 13 residues. The V gene's germline CDR1 is SGHRS and CDR2 YFSETQ. Trimming left V 4 bases short and J 8 bases short, with 15 bases between. CDR3 sequence: CASSHPNDGGYTF. The CDR3 DNA reads as TGCGCCAGCAGCCACCCTAATGACGGAGGCTACACCTTC.

This clone was counted only a few times. V gene TRBV6-5 combines with J gene TRBJ2-1, with D perhaps matching TRBD1 (6 bases). The V gene lost 10 bases and the J gene lost 2 bases, with 18 bases spanning the gap. The CDR3 loop spans 15 amino acids. In germline, CDR1 is MNHEY, CDR2 SVGAGI. The CDR3 sequence: CAIARRTETYNEQFF. CDR3 bases: TGTGCCATCGCCAGACGGACAGAGACCTACAATGAGCAGTTCTTC.

The chain has TRBV9 and TRBJ1-3, with D possibly TRBD1 on 5 matching bases. The V gene's germline CDR1 is SGDLS and CDR2 YYNGEE. The CDR3 is made up of 15 amino acids. Between the trimmed V and J ends, which lost 3 bases and 1 base, there was a span of 11 bases. This CDR3 is CASSERDLSGNTIYF. CDR3 DNA sequence: TGTGCCAGCAGCGAAAGGGACTTGTCTGGAAACACCATATATTTT.

For the CDR3, the DNA is TGTGCCAGCACCAGGACTAGCGGGGGGGCCACGGATACGCAGTATTTT. It codes for CASTRTSGGATDTQYF. V is TRBV9 and J is TRBJ2-3, with 15 bases matching TRBD2. The trim removed 6 bases at V and 6 bases at J, leaving 8 bases unmatched. Germline CDR1 SGDLS, CDR2 YYNGEE. CDR3 size: 16 residues.

The chain combines TRBV10-2 with TRBJ1-3, with TRBD1 matching 12 bases. With 6 bases clipped from V and 2 bases from J, the junction kept 8 bases outside the gene matches. The CDR3 contains 17 residues. CDR1 is WSHSY and CDR2 is SAAADI in the germline V gene. The CDR3 here is CASRPGQGAVAGNTIYF. In DNA, the CDR3 is TGCGCCAGCAGGCCGGGACAGGGGGCCGTTGCTGGAAACACCATATATTTT.

This chain connects TRBV14 to TRBJ2-1; 9 nucleotides match TRBD2. J gave up 3 bases and V 3 bases, and 3 bases lay outside the gene matches. Germline CDR1 is SGHDN and CDR2 is FVKESK. This CDR3 comprises 15 residues. CDR3 protein: CASSHSSGGYNEQFF. DNA for the CDR3: TGTGCCAGCAGCCATAGTAGCGGGGGCTACAATGAGCAGTTCTTC.

The V and J genes are TRBV27 and TRBJ2-7; D is uncertain. The germline V and J ends were trimmed by 3 bases and 0 bases, with 9 bases remaining between them. The CDR3 sequence is 14 residues long. Per the germline V gene, CDR1 is MNHEY and CDR2 is SMNVEV (reference sequence). The chain's CDR3 is CASSFQPSSYEQYF. The CDR3 DNA follows: TGTGCCAGCAGTTTCCAGCCGAGCTCCTACGAGCAGTACTTC.

The V and J genes are TRBV7-2 and TRBJ1-1, with 7 bases fitting TRBD1. Germline values: CDR1 SGHTA, CDR2 FQGNSA. V was clipped by 10 bases and J by 0 bases; unmatched bases: 8. The CDR3 consists of 14 residues. In nucleotides, the CDR3 is TGTGCCACCCTGTGGGACAGAATGAACACTGAAGCTTTCTTT. Its translation: CATLWDRMNTEAFF.

CDR3 coding DNA: TGCGCCAGCAGTCAATTAGACAGGGGGCCATCCAGTTGCTCCTACAATGAGCAGTTCTTC. This gives the protein CASSQLDRGPSSCSYNEQFF. This chain connects TRBV23-1 to TRBJ2-1, with 10 nucleotides matching TRBD1. TRBV23-1 is placed among ORFs of uncertain function. V gave up 1 base and J gave up 0 bases; unmatched junction bases: 12. The length of the CDR3 is 20 residues.

This clone was observed a few times. This chain connects TRBV2 to TRBJ1-5; weak D call: TRBD1 (5 bases). V was clipped by 7 bases and J by 4 bases, with 14 bases between them. CDR1 is SNHLY, CDR2 FYNNEI, per germline. The CDR3 sequence is 14 residues long. The CDR3 spells CASTMNWGNQPQHF. The CDR3 nucleotides are TGTGCCAGCACCATGAACTGGGGGAATCAGCCCCAGCATTTT.

V is TRBV15 and J is TRBJ1-6, with D unresolved. The CDR3 sequence is 12 residues long. Germline V CDR1 and CDR2: LNHNV, YYDKDF (reference sequence). Trimming pared 1 base from V and 6 bases from J, leaving 1 base between. The CDR3 DNA reads as TGTGCCACCAGCAGAGCTAATTCACCCCTCCACTTT. Translating it yields CATSRANSPLHF.

The V gene is TRBV7-9, the J gene TRBJ1-4; possibly TRBD1 for D (6 bases). This CDR3 is built from 14 residues. Germline loops: CDR1 SEHNR, CDR2 FQNEAQ (reference sequence). With 5 bases removed from V and 5 bases from J, the gap between germline ends came to 12 bases. This CDR3 is CASSEQGVNEKLFF. CDR3 DNA: TGTGCCAGCAGCGAACAGGGCGTGAATGAAAAACTGTTTTTT.

V gene TRBV7-2 combines with J gene TRBJ2-6; D is perhaps TRBD1 (5 bases). CDR1 and CDR2 from the germline V gene are SGHTA and FQGNSA. The V end lost 6 bases, the J end lost 0 bases, and 18 bases lay between the germline ends. This CDR3 contains 18 residues. This CDR3 reads CASRSQGRVLSGANVLTF. The CDR3 DNA follows: TGTGCCAGCAGGTCGCAGGGTAGGGTCCTCTCTGGGGCCAACGTCCTGACTTTC.

The genes are TRBV27 and TRBJ2-7; D is possibly TRBD1 (6 bases). Trimming took 5 bases from V and 1 from J, leaving 15 bases between them. The length of the CDR3 is 15 residues. The germline V gene has CDR1 MNHEY and CDR2 SMNVEV (reference sequence). In nucleotides, the CDR3 is TGTGCCAGCAGTCCCTCAGGGGCTTTATCCTACGAGCAGTACTTC. Encoded protein: CASSPSGALSYEQYF.

The rearrangement joins TRBV23-1 to TRBJ1-2; D is uncertain. TRBV23-1 is sorted into the ORF group, with uncertain function. Trimming removed 3 bases at V and 5 bases at J, with 4 bases between. The CDR3 has 11 residues. The CDR3 DNA reads as TGCGCCAGCAGTCAGCAGTATGGCTACACCTTC. It specifies CASSQQYGYTF.

Written as DNA, the CDR3 is TGTGCCAGCAGCCCTTACGACAACCCCCACTATGGCTACACCTTC. It yields the protein CASSPYDNPHYGYTF. The chain employs TRBV3-1 (or the pseudogene TRBV3-2) and TRBJ1-2, with D uncertain. Trimming took off 4 bases at V and 3 bases at J, with 15 bases between the two ends. Germline values: CDR1 LGHDT, CDR2 YNNKEL (reference sequence). The CDR3 is made up of 15 amino acids.

This chain links TRBV28 with TRBJ2-7, with 11 bases fitting TRBD1. CDR1 is MDHEN, CDR2 SYDVKM, per germline. The CDR3 is made up of 13 amino acids. The V gene end was trimmed by 7 bases and the J gene end by 3 bases; junction bases not matched to a gene: 2. CDR3 protein: CASTDRGLYEQYF. The CDR3 DNA reads TGTGCCAGCACGGACAGGGGGCTCTACGAGCAGTACTTC.

The V call is TRBV3-1 (or the pseudogene TRBV3-2), the J call TRBJ1-2; 8 bases match TRBD1. V was clipped by 6 bases and J by 3 bases; unmatched bases: 3. The CDR3 covers 13 residues. Germline assignment: CDR1 LGHDT and CDR2 YNNKEL (reference sequence). The CDR3 DNA is TGTGCCAGCAGGCAGACAGGGGACTATGGCTACACCTTC. Encoded protein: CASRQTGDYGYTF.

This clone was detected a few times. This sequence joins TRBV7-9 and TRBJ1-2; weak D call: TRBD1 (6 bases). The CDR3 runs 15 residues. Trimming stripped 5 bases from V and 0 bases from J, with 13 bases between. The germline CDR1 and CDR2 sequences are SEHNR and FQNEAQ (reference sequence). Written as DNA, the CDR3 is TGTGCCAGCAGCGCCGACAGGCTAGCTAACTATGGCTACACCTTC. Its protein product is CASSADRLANYGYTF.

The rearrangement links TRBV4-3 to TRBJ2-2, with D possibly TRBD2 on 5 matching bases. Trimming pared 9 bases from V and 8 bases from J, leaving 19 bases between. This CDR3 region has 14 residues. The germline V gene encodes CDR1 LGHNA and CDR2 YSLEER. The CDR3 bases are TGCGCCAGTAGTCACGAGGGAAGGACTGGGGAGCTGTTTTTT. The encoded protein is CASSHEGRTGELFF.

The chain recombines TRBV18 with TRBJ2-1, with 7 positions matching TRBD1. CDR1 KGHSH and CDR2 LQKENI come from the germline V gene. This CDR3 is built from 13 residues. V shed 5 bases, J shed 4 bases, and the junction held 2 bases outside the gene matches. CDR3 in amino acids: CASSATGYNEQFF. The CDR3 DNA reads as TGTGCCAGCTCAGCGACAGGGTACAATGAGCAGTTCTTC. The full variable domain, rest sourced from reference TRBV18 and TRBJ2-1, is NAGVMQNPRHLVRRRGQEARLRCSPMKGHSHVYWYRQLPEEGLKFMVYLQKENIIDESGMPKERFSAEFPKEGPSILRIQQVVRGDSAAYFCASSATGYNEQFFGPGTRLTVL.